One TCR beta chain is described in this entry. Its specificity is not known. This specimen belongs to a study of blood T cells in healthy people across ages. Findings and limits, study-wide: There was no known CMV status for donors, so expanded clonotype changes were possibly confounded.

A second about 7 to 11 cycle PCR used barcoded and J-beta primers. Every cDNA molecule carried a tag from a template-switch adaptor bearing 12 random nucleotides. From the 5' RACE reads, TCRdb called clonotypes with MiXCR, one entry per CDR3 protein. The sample yields roughly 680,000 distinct CDR3 sequences, approximately 52% seen once. This sequence was found in a woman aged 80 or over in good health. The material sequenced was blood.

This chain's CDR3 is CASSVRLLNTEAFF. The CDR3 DNA follows: TGTGCCAGCAGTGTACGCTTACTGAACACTGAAGCTTTCTTT. The chain combines TRBV27 with TRBJ1-1; D uncertain. Germline CDR1 MNHEY, CDR2 SMNVEV (reference sequence). CDR3 size: 14 residues. The V end was cut by 5 bases, the J end by 0 bases, with 10 bases between.